This section outlines one T cell receptor beta chain sequence together with its context. The CDR3 length is 14 residues. Germline V gives CDR1 MDHEN, CDR2 SYDVKM. These data are taken from a study of CXCR3-negative and CXCR3-positive naive CD8 T cells. Each CD8+ T cell subset was flow-sorted in triplicate. Every sort contained 300,000 or so cells. Through 5' RACE with UMI labels, the TRB cDNA libraries were prepared. TCRdb re-called the 5' RACE reads; one entry per CDR3 protein, DNA not given. Here the sample table reports tens of thousands of distinct CDR3 sequences. The sequencing sample was made of memory CD8+ T cells from blood. This chain connects TRBV28 to TRBJ1-1; TCRdb's D call, TRBD1, is unchecked because there is no DNA. This sequence was found in a human donor in good health. Some clones in this sample may be carry-over from other donors' samples. The CDR3 loop reads CASSSRRENTEAFF. Full variable domain (outside the CDR3, taken from reference TRBV28 and TRBJ1-1): DVKVTQSSRYLVKRTGEKVFLECVQDMDHENMFWYRQDPGLGLRLIYFSYDVKMKEKGDIPEGYSVSREKKERFSLILESASTNQTSMYLCASSSRRENTEAFFGQGTRLTVV.